Reported below is one T cell receptor (beta chain). Its antigen is currently unknown. This specimen belongs to a study of cytomegalovirus exposure and HLA in healthy donors. In the PCR, 60 Vbeta and 13 Jbeta primers were used. Sequencing was performed with immunoSEQ multiplex PCR; in TCRdb, only in-frame clones are kept and a portion is missing. The table lists 150,000 to 200,000 clones, roughly 13% of them singletons. The germline gives CDR1 SGHTS, CDR2 YDEGEE. This CDR3 comprises 14 residues. Trimming took off 2 bases at V and 2 bases at J, with 10 bases between the two ends. Study-wide results and limits: Cytomegalovirus-associated TCR beta chains were listed, numbering roughly 150. In a later analysis, TCR beta V- and J-gene trimming showed a link to a missense DCLRE1C variant. A later analysis showed HLA-associated TCR beta chains outstripping equally common others in clonal expansion.

The chain carries TRBV5-8 and TRBJ1-2; the D gene is possibly TRBD1 (6 bases). This sequence originates from a man aged 50-59 years in good health and CMV-seropositive. The sample taken for sequencing was PBMCs. The CDR3 DNA reads as TGTGCCAGCAGCTTAGGACAGTGGAACTATGGCTACACCTTC. As protein: CASSLGQWNYGYTF.